The 24 T cell receptor beta chains reported below all come from one sample, sequenced in a study of blood T cells in healthy people across ages. For the second PCR, which ran for 7 to 11 cycles, a sample-barcoded 5' primer and a J-beta primer mix were used. TCRdb itself ran the 5' RACE reads through MiXCR, one entry per CDR3 protein. The data contain about a million distinct CDR3 sequences, 51% of them singletons. Material: blood. The receptors were gathered from a woman in her sixties or seventies in good health.

This sequence joins TRBV7-2 and TRBJ1-1; 7 bases agree with TRBD1. The germline V gene has CDR1 SGHTA and CDR2 FQGNSA. This CDR3 spans 16 amino acids. The J segment lost 1 base and the V segment lost 9 bases, leaving 14 bases of the junction unmatched. The DNA of the CDR3 is TGTGCCAGTAGCGAAAACTCCGGGACAGCGAACACTGAAGCTTTCTTT. Protein: CASSENSGTANTEAFF.

This clonotype has only a few counts. The V call is TRBV11-2, the J call TRBJ1-1, with a tentative D call TRBD1 (5 bases). Germline V gene data show CDR1 as SGHAT and CDR2 as FQNNGV. The CDR3 covers 12 residues. Trimming stripped 5 bases from V and 11 bases from J, with 15 bases between. The DNA of the CDR3 is TGTGCCAGCAGCCTCCTGACGGAGGGGGCTTTCTTT. Translating it yields CASSLLTEGAFF.

The chain uses TRBV6-2 or TRBV6-3 and TRBJ2-1; D gene uncertain. Deletions cut 2 bases from V and 3 bases from J, with 2 bases between. This CDR3 has 12 amino acids. The germline V gene has CDR1 MNHEY and CDR2 SVGEGT. The CDR3 nucleotides are TGTGCCAGCAGTTACCACTACAATGAGCAGTTCTTC. As protein: CASSYHYNEQFF.

The chain links TRBV7-2 to TRBJ2-3; the match to TRBD2 covers 7 bases. Trimming removed 1 base from V and 8 bases from J; junction bases left unmatched: 12. Germline CDR1 reads SGHTA; CDR2 reads FQGNSA. This CDR3 contains 16 residues. CDR3 coding DNA: TGTGCCAGCAGCTTAGGACTAGCCTCTGTAGGGGTTACGCAGTATTTT. As protein: CASSLGLASVGVTQYF.

The CDR3, as DNA: TGTGCCAGCAGTTACTCGGGGGACTACCCAAGAAGAGACAATGAGCAGTTCTTC. It is translated as CASSYSGDYPRRDNEQFF. V and J are TRBV6-5 and TRBJ2-1; 7 bases match TRBD2. The germline CDR1 and CDR2 sequences are MNHEY and SVGAGI. This CDR3 contains 18 residues. The ends lost 0 bases at V and 5 bases at J; junction bases unmatched: 13.

This chain links TRBV28 with TRBJ2-1, with TRBD2 matching over 10 bases. CDR3 length: 17 amino acids. Germline assignment: CDR1 MDHEN and CDR2 SYDVKM. The ends lost 5 bases at V and 2 bases at J; junction bases unmatched: 9. The chain's CDR3 is CASSPEPLAGAYNEQFF. CDR3 DNA: TGTGCCAGCAGTCCCGAACCTCTAGCGGGAGCCTACAATGAGCAGTTCTTC. Combining the CDR3 with reference TRBV28 and TRBJ2-1 gives the whole variable domain DVKVTQSSRYLVKRTGEKVFLECVQDMDHENMFWYRQDPGLGLRLIYFSYDVKMKEKGDIPEGYSVSREKKERFSLILESASTNQTSMYLCASSPEPLAGAYNEQFFGPGTRLTVL.

This clonotype was seen only a few times. The chain is built from TRBV21-1 and TRBJ1-2; TRBD1 was called by the table and not checked on the DNA. TRBV21-1 is marked as a pseudogene. CDR3 length: 19 residues. The CDR3 DNA reads as TGTGCCAGCAGCAACCGCAGGGGCGGACAGGGGGCCTTCTTATATGGCTACACCTTC. Translated: CASSNRRGGQGAFLYGYTF.

The chain couples TRBV4-1 to TRBJ2-2; D gene ambiguous. This CDR3 has 14 residues. The V and J ends lost 4 bases and 9 bases respectively, with 15 bases between them. Germline CDR1 reads MGHRA; CDR2 reads YSYEKL. CDR3 sequence: CASSLSSGYRELFF. CDR3 nucleotide sequence: TGCGCCAGCAGCCTATCCTCAGGTTACAGGGAGCTGTTTTTT.

V and J are TRBV5-1 and TRBJ2-1; unclear D gene. The CDR3 runs 15 residues. Germline CDR1 is SGHRS and CDR2 is YFSETQ. V was shortened by 4 bases and J by 0 bases, with 11 bases between the two germline ends. CDR3 bases: TGCGCCAGCAGCGAGAGCGTGAGCTCCTACAATGAGCAGTTCTTC. The encoded protein is CASSESVSSYNEQFF.

V usage is TRBV7-8 and J usage is TRBJ1-4; the D is unclear. This CDR3 contains 14 residues. The germline CDR1 and CDR2 sequences are SGHVS and FQNEAQ. V lost 5 bases and J 0 bases, leaving 7 bases between the germline ends. The CDR3 sequence: CASSHRSTNEKLFF. CDR3 in DNA: TGTGCCAGCAGCCACCGATCAACTAATGAAAAACTGTTTTTT. The full variable domain, completed using reference TRBV7-8 and TRBJ1-4, is GAGVSQSPRYKVAKRGQDVALRCDPISGHVSLFWYQQALGQGPEFLTYFQNEAQLDKSGLPSDRFFAERPEGSVSTLKIQRTQQEDSAVYLCASSHRSTNEKLFFGSGTQLSVL.

The chain links TRBV30 to TRBJ2-3, with D possibly matching TRBD2 (5 bases). Trimming removed 1 base from V and 2 bases from J, with 7 bases in between. Looked up from germline, CDR1 is GTSNPN and CDR2 is SVGIG (reference sequence). There are 13 residues in the CDR3. Here the CDR3 reads CAWSEDYTDTQYF. In DNA form, the CDR3 reads TGTGCCTGGAGTGAAGACTACACAGATACGCAGTATTTT.

The rearrangement uses TRBV7-9 and TRBJ1-2; no definite D call. Trimming left V 5 bases short and J 8 bases short, with 15 bases between. The germline gives CDR1 SEHNR, CDR2 FQNEAQ (reference sequence). This CDR3 contains 13 residues. The CDR3 spells CASSPAGQPGYTF. Written as DNA, the CDR3 is TGTGCCAGCAGCCCTGCGGGTCAGCCCGGCTACACCTTC.

In its sample, this clonotype was seen a few times. The chain links TRBV7-3 to TRBJ2-3; 8 bases are shared with TRBD2. The length of the CDR3 is 14 residues. CDR1 is SGHTA, CDR2 FQGTGA, per germline. Unmatched junction bases numbered 13, after V lost 5 bases and J lost 12 bases. Here the CDR3 reads CASSPAGLVKSQYF. CDR3 nucleotides: TGTGCCAGCAGCCCGGCGGGACTAGTTAAGTCCCAGTATTTT.

With respect to this clonotype: A junction end diverges from the germline sequence, so it may reflect a read error. The rearrangement uses TRBV10-3 and TRBJ2-5, with D tentatively TRBD1 or TRBD2 (6 bases each). The germline V gene encodes CDR1 ENHRY and CDR2 SYGVKD. CDR3 length: 15 residues. CDR3 protein: CAVSGVGGREETQYF. The CDR3 nucleotides are TGTGCCGTCAGTGGAGTGGGGGGCAGGGAAGAGACCCAGTACTTC.

This clonotype was counted between two and nine times. This CDR3 is CSARSTPVTQYF. The CDR3 nucleotides are TGCAGTGCTAGATCGACCCCCGTGACCCAGTACTTC. The chain couples TRBV20-1 to TRBJ2-5; D remains ambiguous. The ends were cut back, 2 bases at V and 7 bases at J, with 11 bases in the middle. The V gene's germline CDR1 is DFQATT and CDR2 SNEGSKA (reference sequence). The CDR3 totals 12 residues.

This chain connects TRBV15 to TRBJ2-4, with unresolved D. The DNA end is a closer match to TRBJ2-7, so the J assignment may be wrong. This CDR3 is 12 amino acids long. Germline V gene sequence: CDR1 LNHNV, CDR2 YYDKDF (reference sequence). The CDR3 coding sequence is TGTGCCACCAGCAGCGCACGTAACGAGCAGTACTTC. Translation gives CATSSARNEQYF.

Points on this clonotype: Germline and junction disagree at one end, which may indicate a read error. The chain couples TRBV3-1 to TRBJ2-3; 8 bases are shared with TRBD2. Germline CDR1 and CDR2: LGHDT and YNNKEL (reference sequence). This CDR3 spans 15 amino acids. The DNA for the CDR3 is TGTGCCGGCAGCCAGGCAGCGGGAGTCGCAGATACGCAGTATTTT. Residues: CAGSQAAGVADTQYF.

V gene TRBV27 combines with J gene TRBJ2-1; 16 nucleotides match TRBD2. This CDR3 comprises 16 residues. V was pared by 5 bases and J by 9 bases, with 7 bases of the junction left unmatched. Germline V gives CDR1 MNHEY, CDR2 SMNVEV (reference sequence). DNA for the CDR3: TGTGCCAGCAGTCTCGGGACTAGCGGGAGGGCCAGTGAGCAGTTCTTC. It encodes CASSLGTSGRASEQFF.

The chain employs TRBV20-1 and TRBJ2-1; weak D call: TRBD1 (5 bases). The CDR3 is made up of 15 amino acids. Trimming took off 7 bases at V and 6 bases at J, with 22 bases between the two ends. Germline values: CDR1 DFQATT, CDR2 SNEGSKA (reference sequence). CDR3 protein: CSVTRLSRTTNEQFF. CDR3 DNA sequence: TGCAGTGTTACCCGATTATCCAGGACAACCAATGAGCAGTTCTTC.

This clonotype turned up a few times. The chain employs TRBV27 and TRBJ2-7; D unclear. The germline V gene has CDR1 MNHEY and CDR2 SMNVEV (reference sequence). The CDR3 has 17 residues. Trimming stripped 3 bases from V and 0 bases from J, with 18 bases between. The CDR3 region is CASSLKNWGISSYEQYF. The CDR3 DNA sequence: TGTGCCAGCAGTTTGAAGAATTGGGGTATTAGCTCCTACGAGCAGTACTTC.

The genes are TRBV12-3 or TRBV12-4 and TRBJ2-7, with D tentatively TRBD1 (5 bases). The ends were cut back, 2 bases at V and 1 base at J, with 12 bases in the middle. The CDR3 has 15 residues. This CDR3 is CASSLSLDRSYEQYF. CDR3 DNA sequence: TGTGCCAGCAGTTTATCCTTAGACAGATCCTACGAGCAGTACTTC.

This chain joins TRBV5-5 and TRBJ2-7, with D unresolved. Germline assignment: CDR1 SGHKS and CDR2 YYEKEE (reference sequence). The ends were cut back, 1 base at V and 3 bases at J, with 14 bases in the middle. This CDR3 has 15 amino acids. CDR3 DNA sequence: TGTGCCAGCAGCTTGACCCGTCCCTCGGGCTACGAGCAGTACTTC. Encoded protein: CASSLTRPSGYEQYF. The full variable domain, with the rest looked up from reference TRBV5-5 and TRBJ2-7, is DAGVTQSPTHLIKTRGQQVTLRCSPISGHKSVSWYQQVLGQGPQFIFQYYEKEERGRGNFPDRFSARQFPNYSSELNVNALLLGDSALYLCASSLTRPSGYEQYFGPGTRLTVT.

This CDR3 is CASSQELSSSYNEQFF. The CDR3 DNA is TGTGCCAGCAGCCAAGAACTCTCCAGCTCCTACAATGAGCAGTTCTTC. The rearrangement uses TRBV4-2 and TRBJ2-1; no clear D gene. This CDR3 region has 16 residues. The germline V gene encodes CDR1 LGHNA and CDR2 YNFKEQ. V was shortened by 0 bases and J by 0 bases, with 9 bases between the two germline ends.

There are a few counts of this clonotype. J is TRBJ1-2 and V is TRBV4-3, with D possibly TRBD1 on 6 matching bases. The CDR3 covers 15 residues. The germline V gene has CDR1 LGHNA and CDR2 YSLEER. The V end lost 0 bases, the J end lost 5 bases, and 13 bases lay between the germline ends. CDR3 amino acids: CASSQERWQGYGYTF. The CDR3 bases are TGCGCCAGCAGCCAAGAACGATGGCAGGGGTATGGCTACACCTTC.